This TCR beta chain came from a study of PD-1 blockade in classical Hodgkin lymphoma. Study overall: The nivolumab dose that patients received was 3 mg/kg, given intravenously every 2 weeks. Study-level results: Patients who responded completely had about the same baseline diversity as newly diagnosed patients. Reported findings placed baseline TCR diversity lower in newly diagnosed patients (compared with healthy donors).

About this clone itself: The antigen remains undetermined.

The time point: cycle 4 day 1 (C4D1), after more than 5 weeks of nivolumab. All trial patients relapsed after autologous stem cell transplantation. Here immunoSEQ multiplex PCR was the method, and the copy in TCRdb shows in-frame clones only, minus some. The sample lists some 17,000 clones, roughly 65% occurring once. Germline V CDR1 and CDR2: LNHNV, YYDKDF (reference sequence). V was pared by 0 bases and J by 3 bases, with 9 bases between. The CDR3 sequence is 16 residues long. The rearrangement joins TRBV15 to TRBJ2-6, with no clear D. The sequence was collected from a human donor with classical Hodgkin lymphoma. The starting material was peripheral blood mononuclear cells (PBMCs), obtained before the fourth cycle of nivolumab. The CDR3 nucleotides are TGTGCCACCAGCAGAGATTTGAGTATTGGGGCCAACGTCCTGACTTTC. The encoded protein is CATSRDLSIGANVLTF.